Described below is a single TCR beta chain sequence and its context. Libraries were prepared by immunoSEQ multiplex PCR; TCRdb keeps only in-frame clonotypes and omits some of them. The data contain over 150,000 clones, about 90% of them seen just once; the ten biggest clones take up about 4.5%. Germline loops: CDR1 KGHDR, CDR2 SFDVKD. The CDR3 is 14 residues long. Trimming left V 1 base short and J 5 bases short, with 11 bases between. This entry belongs to a study of T cell responses to AZD1222 COVID-19 vaccine. This chain links TRBV24-1 with TRBJ2-7; the D is unclear. The clonotype comes from an adult in good health. The starting material was peripheral blood, obtained on day 0 of MenACWY control vaccination. CDR3 DNA sequence: TGTGCCACCAGTGATTTTTGGGCAGGCGACGAGCAGTACTTC. It specifies CATSDFWAGDEQYF.